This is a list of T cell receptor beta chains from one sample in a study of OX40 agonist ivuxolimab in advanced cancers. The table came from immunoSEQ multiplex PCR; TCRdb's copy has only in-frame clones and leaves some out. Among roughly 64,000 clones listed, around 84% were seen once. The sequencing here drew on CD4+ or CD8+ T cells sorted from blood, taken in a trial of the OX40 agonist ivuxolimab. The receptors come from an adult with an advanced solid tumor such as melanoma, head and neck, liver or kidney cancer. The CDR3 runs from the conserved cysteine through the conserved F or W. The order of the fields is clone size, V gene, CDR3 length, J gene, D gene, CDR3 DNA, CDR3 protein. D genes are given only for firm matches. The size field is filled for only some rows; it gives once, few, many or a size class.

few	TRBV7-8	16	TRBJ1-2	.	TGTGCCAGCAGCGTCGGGACTTCCATCTCTAACTATGGCTACACCTTC	CASSVGTSISNYGYTF
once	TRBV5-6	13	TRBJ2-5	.	TGTGCCAGCAGCTTGGAAGGGTGGGAGACCCAGTACTTC	CASSLEGWETQYF
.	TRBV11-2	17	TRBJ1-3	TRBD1	TGTGCCAGCAGCATCGGACAGGGGTCGTTCTCTGGAAACACCATATATTTT	CASSIGQGSFSGNTIYF
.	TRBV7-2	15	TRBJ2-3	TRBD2	TGTGCCAGCAGCTTGACGGCGGGAGGGGGCGATACGCAGTATTTT	CASSLTAGGGDTQYF
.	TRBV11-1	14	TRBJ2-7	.	TGTGCCAGCAGCCAGACAGACGGGCCCTACGAGCAGTACTTC	CASSQTDGPYEQYF
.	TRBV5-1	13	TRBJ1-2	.	TGCGCCAGCAGCTTGGTGACAGAGGGTGGCTACACCTTC	CASSLVTEGGYTF
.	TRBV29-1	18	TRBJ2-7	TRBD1	TGCAGCGCCGCCCAACCTTTGGACGGGCAGGGGGTTCAGTACGAGCAGTACTTC	CSAAQPLDGQGVQYEQYF
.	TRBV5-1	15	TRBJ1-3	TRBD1	TGCGCCAGCAGCTCAACAGGGGGCTCTGGAAACACCATATATTTT	CASSSTGGSGNTIYF
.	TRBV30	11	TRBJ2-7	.	TGTGCCTGGGGGGGTATCTACGAGCAGTACTTC	CAWGGIYEQYF
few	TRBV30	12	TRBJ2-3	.	TGTGCCCTACAGTTAAGCACAGATACGCAGTATTTT	CALQLSTDTQYF
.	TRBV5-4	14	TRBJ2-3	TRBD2	TGTGCCAGCAGGCAAGCGGGGTCCACAGATACGCAGTATTTT	CASRQAGSTDTQYF
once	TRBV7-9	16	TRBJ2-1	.	TGTGCCAGCATCCCCTCGCTGGGGGGCGTGGGCAATGAGCAGTTCTTC	CASIPSLGGVGNEQFF
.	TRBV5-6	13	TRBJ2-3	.	TGTGCCAGCAGCTTGGCCCTTTCAGATACGCAGTATTTT	CASSLALSDTQYF
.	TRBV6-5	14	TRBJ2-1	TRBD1	TGTGCCAGCAGGGAGCTGGGACAGAGGAATAAGCAGTTCTTC	CASRELGQRNKQFF
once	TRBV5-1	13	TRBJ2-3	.	TGCGCCAGCGCCCCGATAAGCACAGATACGCAGTATTTT	CASAPISTDTQYF
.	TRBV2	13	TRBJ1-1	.	TGTGCCAGCAGTGAAACAGGATACACTGAAGCTTTCTTT	CASSETGYTEAFF
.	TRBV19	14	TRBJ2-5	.	TGTGCCAGTAGCGCCCGGGGGTTCCAAGAGACCCAGTACTTC	CASSARGFQETQYF
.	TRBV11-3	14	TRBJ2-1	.	TGTGCCAGCAGCTTCGGGGGCGGGTACAATGAGCAGTTCTTC	CASSFGGGYNEQFF
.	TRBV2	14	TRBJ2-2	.	TGTGCCAGCAGCGAACAGTTATACACCGGGGAGCTGTTTTTT	CASSEQLYTGELFF
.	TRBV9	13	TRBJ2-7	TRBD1	TGTGCCAGCAGCCGGGGACAGGGTTACGAGCAGTACTTC	CASSRGQGYEQYF
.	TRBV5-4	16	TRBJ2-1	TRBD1	TGTGCCAGCAGCGGACCGGGACAGGGAGGGGGCAATGAGCAGTTCTTC	CASSGPGQGGGNEQFF
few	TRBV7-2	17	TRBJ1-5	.	TGTGCCAGCAGTCCACGGTCCCTACAAGGGAGGGGTCAGCCCCAGCATTTT	CASSPRSLQGRGQPQHF
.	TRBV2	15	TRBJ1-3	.	TGTGCCAGCAGTGGACAGGCCGACTCTGGAAACACCATATATTTT	CASSGQADSGNTIYF
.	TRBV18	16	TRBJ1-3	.	TGTGCCAGCTCACCGAGACAGGACTCCTCTGGAAACACCATATATTTT	CASSPRQDSSGNTIYF
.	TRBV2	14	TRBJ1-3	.	TGTGCCAGCAGGACTATGGGTTCTGGAAACACCATATATTTT	CASRTMGSGNTIYF
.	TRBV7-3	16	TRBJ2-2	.	TGTGCCAGCAGCATCCGAAAGGCCGCGAACACCGGGGAGCTGTTTTTT	CASSIRKAANTGELFF
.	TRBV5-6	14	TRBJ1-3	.	TGTGCCAGCAGCCTGTTCGGTTACGGAAACACCATATATTTT	CASSLFGYGNTIYF
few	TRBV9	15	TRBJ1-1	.	TGTGCCAGCAGCGTAGATCGGGGGGCGGGCACTGAAGCTTTCTTT	CASSVDRGAGTEAFF
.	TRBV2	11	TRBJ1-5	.	TGTGCCGGCGAACGCAATCAGCCCCAGCATTTT	CAGERNQPQHF